One and the same sample provided the 14 T cell receptor beta chains below, sequenced in a study of persistence of HIV-infected CD4 T cells. Sequencing used immunoSEQ version 4 in survey mode. Clones were read by immunoSEQ multiplex PCR, and TCRdb kept only the in-frame ones, dropping some. The sample yields about 30,000 clones, 75% to 85% seen once. Cells were stimulated with CMV-infected fibroblast lysates at 10 ug/mL. Sorted nonresponding memory CD4+ T cells were CD40L-negative, CD69-negative, CD45RO-high. Antigens for these TCRs are unknown. The sample was CD4+ T cells sorted from PBMCs after 18-hour stimulation, taken from a patient who received antiretroviral therapy. These receptors were taken from an adult man with HIV who was CMV-seropositive.

V and J are TRBV6-5 and TRBJ2-1; possibly TRBD2 for D (5 bases). CDR1 is MNHEY, CDR2 SVGAGI, per germline. V dropped 6 bases and J dropped 11 bases, with 17 bases sitting between them. The CDR3 runs 13 residues. The CDR3 nucleotides are TGTGCCAGCAGGCCCCCCGGGGAGAGGCAGCAGTTCTTC. This gives the protein CASRPPGERQQFF.

The gene calls are TRBV7-2 and TRBJ2-3, with D perhaps matching TRBD1 or TRBD2 (6 bases each). CDR1 and CDR2 (germline): SGHTA, FQGNSA. V lost 5 bases to trimming and J lost 2 bases, with 17 bases between them. This CDR3 has 16 residues. CDR3 coding DNA: TGTGCCAGCAGCGGGCTTCCGGGGGCTTACACAGATACGCAGTATTTT. Translation: CASSGLPGAYTDTQYF. Full variable domain (missing parts from reference TRBV7-2 and TRBJ2-3): GAGVSQSPSNKVTEKGKDVELRCDPISGHTALYWYRQSLGQGLEFLIYFQGNSAPDKSGLPSDRFSAERTGGSVSTLTIQRTQQEDSAVYLCASSGLPGAYTDTQYFGPGTRLTVL.

The rearrangement joins TRBV29-1 to TRBJ1-1; D is perhaps TRBD1 (6 bases). V dropped 4 bases and J dropped 0 bases, with 27 bases sitting between them. Germline V gene lookup returns CDR1 SQVTM and CDR2 ANQGSEA. This CDR3 is built from 19 residues. CDR3 sequence reads: CSVVGGQGRAWFMNTEAFF. The CDR3 region has the DNA TGCAGCGTTGTCGGGGGGCAGGGTAGAGCGTGGTTCATGAACACTGAAGCTTTCTTT. The variable domain in full, completed from reference TRBV29-1 and TRBJ1-1, reads SAVISQKPSRDICQRGTSLTIQCQVDSQVTMMFWYRQQPGQSLTLIATANQGSEATYESGFVIDKFPISRPNLTFSTLTVSNMSPEDSSIYLCSVVGGQGRAWFMNTEAFFGQGTRLTVV.

The chain carries TRBV18 and TRBJ2-3; D unclear. Trimming shortened V by 0 bases and J by 8 bases, and 6 bases separated the two germline ends. The CDR3 consists of 12 residues. Germline assignment: CDR1 KGHSH and CDR2 LQKENI. CDR3 residues: CASSPPLGTQYF. The CDR3 nucleotides read TGTGCCAGCTCACCACCGTTAGGTACGCAGTATTTT.

This clone was seen only once. The CDR3 loop reads CASSYSGFSNYGYTF. DNA for the CDR3: TGTGCCAGCAGTTACTCGGGGTTCTCTAACTATGGCTACACCTTC. This chain links TRBV6-5 with TRBJ1-2; D uncertain. Germline V lookup: CDR1 MNHEY, CDR2 SVGAGI. Trimming left V 0 bases short and J 0 bases short, with 8 bases between. This CDR3 contains 15 residues.

J is TRBJ1-6 and V is TRBV3-1 (or the pseudogene TRBV3-2); 10 bases fit TRBD1. This CDR3 spans 15 amino acids. Germline values: CDR1 LGHDT, CDR2 YNNKEL (reference sequence). The ends lost 3 bases at V and 6 bases at J; junction bases unmatched: 2. Here the CDR3 reads CASSQGQGINSPLHF. In nucleotides, the CDR3 is TGTGCCAGCAGCCAGGGACAGGGGATTAATTCACCCCTCCACTTT.

The chain has TRBV11-3 and TRBJ2-5; tentatively, D is TRBD1 or TRBD2 (5 bases each). In germline, CDR1 is SGHNT, CDR2 YENEEA. CDR3 size: 14 residues. With 2 bases removed from V and 4 bases from J, the gap between germline ends came to 11 bases. The chain's CDR3 is CASSLYQGRETQYF. Here the CDR3 DNA reads TGTGCCAGCAGCTTATACCAGGGACGAGAGACCCAGTACTTC. Full variable domain (remainder filled in from reference TRBV11-3 and TRBJ2-5): EAGVVQSPRYKIIEKKQPVAFWCNPISGHNTLYWYLQNLGQGPELLIRYENEEAVDDSQLPKDRFSAERLKGVDSTLKIQPAELGDSAVYLCASSLYQGRETQYFGPGTRLLVL.

This clone came up a few times. This chain connects TRBV7-2 to TRBJ1-1, with 7 nucleotides matching TRBD1. Germline values: CDR1 SGHTA, CDR2 FQGNSA. V lost 5 bases, J lost 1 base, and 4 bases stayed unmatched. The CDR3 runs to 14 residues. CDR3 nucleotide sequence: TGTGCCAGCAGCCCCAGGACAGGGAACACTGAAGCTTTCTTT. This encodes CASSPRTGNTEAFF.

CDR3 sequence (DNA): TGTGCCAGCAGCGTAGAAGACAGGTTCGAGTACGAGCAGTACTTC. Translation gives CASSVEDRFEYEQYF. V and J are TRBV9 and TRBJ2-7; TRBD1 might be the D (6 bases). The CDR3 is 15 residues long. The germline V and J ends were trimmed by 0 bases and 4 bases, with 14 bases remaining between them. In germline, CDR1 is SGDLS, CDR2 YYNGEE.

This CDR3 reads CATSRAVSDTQYF. CDR3 DNA sequence: TGTGCCACCAGCAGAGCGGTTTCAGATACGCAGTATTTT. The chain uses TRBV15 and TRBJ2-3; D gene ambiguous. The V end was cut by 1 base, the J end by 4 bases, with 6 bases between. CDR1 and CDR2 (germline): LNHNV, YYDKDF (reference sequence). The CDR3 spans 13 residues.

The chain joins TRBV23-1 to TRBJ2-1; D is possibly TRBD2 (5 bases). TRBV23-1 is an ORF for which the function is uncertain. The CDR3 has 13 amino acids. The CDR3 nucleotides read TGCGCGAGGCTAGCCCAACGGTACAATGAGCAGTTCTTC. Protein sequence: CARLAQRYNEQFF.

The gene calls are TRBV7-2 and TRBJ1-2; 12 positions match TRBD1. Trimming removed 5 bases from V and 4 bases from J; junction bases left unmatched: 8. Germline lookup yields CDR1 SGHTA and CDR2 FQGNSA. The length of the CDR3 is 16 residues. CDR3 residues: CASSRDRGRRGYGYTF. CDR3 DNA sequence: TGTGCCAGCAGCCGGGACAGGGGGCGCCGGGGCTATGGCTACACCTTC.

The J gene is TRBJ1-1, the V gene TRBV30, with 8 bases lining up with TRBD1. Losses at the gene ends were 0 bases for V and 4 bases for J; bases not matched to a gene: 7. Germline V gene sequence: CDR1 GTSNPN, CDR2 SVGIG (reference sequence). The CDR3 loop spans 15 amino acids. The DNA of the CDR3 is TGTGCCTGGAGTGTAAAGAGACAGGGGTTCACTGAAGCTTTCTTT. This sequence encodes CAWSVKRQGFTEAFF.

The chain uses TRBV27 and TRBJ2-7; no firm D call. Germline V gene lookup returns CDR1 MNHEY and CDR2 SMNVEV (reference sequence). Trimming stripped 5 bases from V and 2 bases from J, with 13 bases between. The CDR3 extends over 14 amino acids. The CDR3 coding sequence is TGTGCCAGCAGTGCCCAATACTGGGCCTACGAGCAGTACTTC. Protein: CASSAQYWAYEQYF.